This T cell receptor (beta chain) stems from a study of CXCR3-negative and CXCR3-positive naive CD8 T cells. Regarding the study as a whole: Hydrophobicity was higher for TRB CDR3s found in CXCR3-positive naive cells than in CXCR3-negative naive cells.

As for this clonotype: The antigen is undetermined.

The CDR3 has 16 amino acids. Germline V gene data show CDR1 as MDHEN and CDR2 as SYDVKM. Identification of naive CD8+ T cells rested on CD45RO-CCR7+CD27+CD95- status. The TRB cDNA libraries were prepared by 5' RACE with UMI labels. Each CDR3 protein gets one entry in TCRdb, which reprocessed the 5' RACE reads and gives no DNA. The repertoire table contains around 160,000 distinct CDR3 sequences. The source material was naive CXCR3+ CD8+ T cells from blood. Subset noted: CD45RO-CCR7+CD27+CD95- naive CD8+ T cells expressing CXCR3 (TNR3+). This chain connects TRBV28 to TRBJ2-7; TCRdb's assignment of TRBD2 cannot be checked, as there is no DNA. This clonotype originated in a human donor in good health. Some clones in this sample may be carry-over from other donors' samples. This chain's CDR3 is CASSFVSSGDSYEQYF. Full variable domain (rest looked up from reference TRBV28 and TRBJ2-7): DVKVTQSSRYLVKRTGEKVFLECVQDMDHENMFWYRQDPGLGLRLIYFSYDVKMKEKGDIPEGYSVSREKKERFSLILESASTNQTSMYLCASSFVSSGDSYEQYFGPGTRLTVT.